This entry features one T cell receptor beta chain sequence. V gave up 0 bases and J gave up 8 bases, with 10 bases separating them. There are 13 residues in the CDR3. Germline values: CDR1 LGHNA, CDR2 YSLEER. In the original workflow: Estimated nucleated cell counts came from reference gene primer amplification. Produced via immunoSEQ multiplex PCR; TCRdb's table is partial and in-frame only. V and J calls and clone size are those listed in that table; D and trimming were worked out from the DNA. The repertoire holds 150,000 or so clones, with around four fifths as singletons. This sample was included in a study of blood T cell repertoires in COVID-19.

This TCR was recovered from a human donor in a cohort sampled during active COVID-19. V is TRBV4-3 and J is TRBJ1-2; D ambiguous. Material: peripheral blood. CDR3 region: CASSQDRGEGYTF. CDR3 DNA sequence: TGCGCCAGCAGCCAAGATCGGGGTGAAGGCTACACCTTC.